This section outlines one T cell receptor beta chain sequence together with its context. No antigen is known for it. This specimen belongs to a study of T cells and copy number aberrations in small-cell lung cancer. Each donor had smoking or heavy second-hand smoke exposure. TCRdb's copy holds only in-frame clones and misses some; the assay was immunoSEQ multiplex PCR. Found here are under 7,000 clones, 70% to 80% of them singletons; the top ten hold roughly 9.7%. Study-wide points: Adjacent lung showed higher T-cell richness and clonality than tumors; density difference nonsignificant.

The CDR3 is made up of 14 amino acids. CDR1 is SGHAT and CDR2 is FQNNGV in the germline V gene. The V end was cut by 5 bases, the J end by 7 bases, with 15 bases between. This clonotype originated in a man between 50 and 59 years old with small cell lung cancer. Sequencing was performed on tumor tissue. This chain connects TRBV11-2 to TRBJ2-1, with no clear D. CDR3 in amino acids: CASSVSAVANEQFF. For the CDR3, the DNA is TGTGCCAGCAGCGTCTCCGCGGTAGCTAATGAGCAGTTCTTC. The entire variable domain, with the rest obtained from reference TRBV11-2 and TRBJ2-1, is as follows: EAGVAQSPRYKIIEKRQSVAFWCNPISGHATLYWYQQILGQGPKLLIQFQNNGVVDDSQLPKDRFSAERLKGVDSTLKIQPAKLEDSAVYLCASSVSAVANEQFFGPGTRLTVL.